The present entry profiles one TCR beta chain with its context. This sample was taken from a study of blood T cell repertoires in COVID-19. In the authors' workflow: Researchers report that nucleated cell counts were estimated from reference gene primer amplification. Only in-frame clones appear in the TCRdb table, and some are missing; sequencing was by immunoSEQ multiplex PCR. The V and J calls and clone size come from that table; D and trimming were worked out from the DNA. The sample contains roughly 200,000 clones, 75% to 90% of which appear only once. The sample comprised PBMCs or T cells enriched from blood (not recorded which). The TCR was taken from a young woman who had recovered from COVID-19.

CDR3 sequence (DNA): TGCAGCGTTGACCTAATGGAGACCCAGTACTTC. It translates to CSVDLMETQYF. The genes are TRBV29-1 and TRBJ2-5; D gene unclear. The V gene lost 3 bases and the J gene lost 5 bases, with 7 bases spanning the gap. The CDR3 is made up of 11 amino acids. Germline V gene sequence: CDR1 SQVTM, CDR2 ANQGSEA.